This TCR beta chain is from a study of Graves' ophthalmopathy and Graves' hyperthyroidism. The V gene lost 1 base and the J gene lost 3 bases, with 10 bases spanning the gap. The CDR3 runs to 14 residues. Germline CDR1 is SGDLS and CDR2 is YYNGEE. In this sample, this clonotype turned up once. RNA served as the template for amplifying TCR beta CDR3 regions. HTBI primers were used in a first-round RT-PCR, which preceded a second-round multiplex PCR. TCRdb re-analysed the multiplex PCR reads in MiXCR, keeping a single row per CDR3 protein. The data show roughly 1.1 million distinct CDR3 sequences, about two fifths seen once.

The clonotype comes from an adult man with Graves' hyperthyroidism. Material for sequencing was peripheral blood or thyroid tissue (not recorded which). The chain employs TRBV9 and TRBJ1-2, with D tentatively TRBD1 (6 bases). CDR3 bases: TGTGCCAGCAGCGTAAGTCAGGGGTACTATGGCTACACCTTC. The encoded protein is CASSVSQGYYGYTF.